The clone carrying this TCR beta chain has a handful of counts. This entry comes from a study of T cells in Graves' hyperthyroidism and ophthalmopathy. Study context: Pretreatment peripheral blood was obtained at initial diagnosis.

CDR3 length: 15 amino acids. Germline V gene data show CDR1 as LNHDA and CDR2 as SQIVND (reference sequence). The trim removed 8 bases at V and 0 bases at J, leaving 4 bases unmatched. RNA transcripts gave rise to amplified TCR beta CDR3 regions. HTBI primers were employed in a first-round RT-PCR of the TCR CDR3. Each CDR3 protein is one row after TCRdb ran MiXCR on the multiplex PCR reads. Here the sample spans about 600,000 distinct CDR3 sequences, 14% being singletons. The source of this sequence is a woman aged 18-29 years with Graves' ophthalmopathy. The V call is TRBV19, the J call TRBJ2-1; 10 bases fit TRBD2. The specimen sequenced was blood. The CDR3 nucleotides are TGTGCCAGTGTTAGCGGGAGGAGCTCCTACAATGAGCAGTTCTTC. Amino acids: CASVSGRSSYNEQFF.